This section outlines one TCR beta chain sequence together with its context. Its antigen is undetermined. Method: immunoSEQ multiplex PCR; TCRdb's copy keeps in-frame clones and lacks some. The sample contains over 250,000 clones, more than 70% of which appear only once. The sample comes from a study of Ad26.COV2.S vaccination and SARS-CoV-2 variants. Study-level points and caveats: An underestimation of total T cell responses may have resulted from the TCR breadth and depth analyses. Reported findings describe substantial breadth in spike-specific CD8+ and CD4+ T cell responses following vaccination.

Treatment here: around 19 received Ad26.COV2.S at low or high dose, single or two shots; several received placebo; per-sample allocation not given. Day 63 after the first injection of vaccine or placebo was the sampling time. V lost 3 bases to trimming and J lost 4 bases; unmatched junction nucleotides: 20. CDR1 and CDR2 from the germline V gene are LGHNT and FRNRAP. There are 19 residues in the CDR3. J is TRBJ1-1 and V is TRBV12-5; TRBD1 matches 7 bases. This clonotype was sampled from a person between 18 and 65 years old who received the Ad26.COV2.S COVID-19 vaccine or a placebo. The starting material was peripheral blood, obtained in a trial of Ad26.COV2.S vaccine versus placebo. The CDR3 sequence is CASGLPLDMVDREATEAFF. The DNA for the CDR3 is TGTGCTAGTGGTTTACCCCTCGACATGGTCGACAGGGAGGCCACTGAAGCTTTCTTT.